This entry is about one T cell receptor (beta chain). In the authors' methods: Reference gene primer amplification gave nucleated cell count estimates. Profiling relied on immunoSEQ multiplex PCR, and the TCRdb table lists in-frame clones only, not all of them. V and J calls and clone size are given by that table; D and trimming were obtained from the DNA. This sample has a few hundred thousand clones, with just under 90% found just once. V gave up 3 bases and J gave up 10 bases; unmatched junction bases: 11. From germline, CDR1 is KGHSH and CDR2 LQKENI. This CDR3 region has 15 residues. This record belongs to a study of blood T cell repertoires in COVID-19. Study as a whole: The United States, Italy and Spain supplied acute and convalescent COVID-19 samples. PBMCs, B-cell-depleted T cells, or T cells were the source of the cDNA or gDNA that made up the material.

The material sequenced was peripheral blood. This TCR came from a man in his sixties who had recovered from COVID-19. The chain recombines TRBV18 with TRBJ1-5; TRBD1 agrees at 8 bases. In DNA, the CDR3 is TGTGCCAGCTCACCTTCGGGACAGGCCGGGGGACCCCAGCATTTT. Amino acids: CASSPSGQAGGPQHF.